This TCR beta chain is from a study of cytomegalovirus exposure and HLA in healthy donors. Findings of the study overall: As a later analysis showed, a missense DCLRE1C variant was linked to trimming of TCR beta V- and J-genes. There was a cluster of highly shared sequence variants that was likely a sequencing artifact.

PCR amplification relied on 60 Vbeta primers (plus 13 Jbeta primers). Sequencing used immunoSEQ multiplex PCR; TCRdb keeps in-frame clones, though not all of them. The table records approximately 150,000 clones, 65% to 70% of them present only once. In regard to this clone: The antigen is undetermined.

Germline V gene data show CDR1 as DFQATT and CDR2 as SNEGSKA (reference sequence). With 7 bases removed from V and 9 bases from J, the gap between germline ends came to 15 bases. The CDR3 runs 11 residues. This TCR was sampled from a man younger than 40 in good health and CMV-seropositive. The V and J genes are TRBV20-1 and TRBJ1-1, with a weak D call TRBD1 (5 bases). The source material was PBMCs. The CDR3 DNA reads TGCAGTGTTAGGGTACAGGCTCAAGCTTTCTTT. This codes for CSVRVQAQAFF.